This is a list of T cell receptor beta chains from one sample in a study of blood T cell repertoires in COVID-19. Sequencing used immunoSEQ multiplex PCR; TCRdb keeps in-frame clones, though not all of them. The sample holds about 240,000 clones, 70% to 85% seen once. The source material was peripheral blood. These receptors were taken from a woman of 80 years or more with acute or convalescent COVID-19. The CDR3 runs from the conserved cysteine through the conserved F or W. A D gene is named only where the DNA matches it firmly. Some rows mark clone size as missing; the rest say once, few, many or name a class of expanded clone.

size: -; D: -; V: TRBV2; J: TRBJ1-5; DNA: TGTGCCAGCAGTGGTGGGGGGAGCAATCAGCCCCAGCATTTT; CDR3: CASSGGGSNQPQHF
size: -; D: TRBD2; V: TRBV3-1/TRBV3-2; J: TRBJ2-3; DNA: TGTGCCAGCAGCCGCTCTGCGGGGGGTACTAGCACAGATACGCAGTATTTT; CDR3: CASSRSAGGTSTDTQYF
size: -; D: -; V: TRBV19; J: TRBJ1-1; DNA: TGTGCCAGTAGTATATATGGAGGGGTATACACTGAAGCTTTCTTT; CDR3: CASSIYGGVYTEAFF
size: -; D: TRBD1; V: TRBV7-8; J: TRBJ1-4; DNA: TGTGCCAGCAGCTTCACGGACAGGGGTGAAAAACTGTTTTTT; CDR3: CASSFTDRGEKLFF
size: -; D: -; V: TRBV4-2; J: TRBJ2-3; DNA: TGTGCCAGCAGCCAAGAGGGCGGGACCCGCACAGATACGCAGTATTTT; CDR3: CASSQEGGTRTDTQYF
size: -; D: -; V: TRBV5-6; J: TRBJ1-4; DNA: TGTGCCAGCAGCATGGACAGCGGTGCAACTAATGAAAAACTGTTTTTT; CDR3: CASSMDSGATNEKLFF
size: -; D: TRBD1; V: TRBV18; J: TRBJ1-1; DNA: TGTGCCAGCTCAGGACAGGGGAACACTGAAGCTTTCTTT; CDR3: CASSGQGNTEAFF
size: few; D: TRBD1; V: TRBV2; J: TRBJ1-5; DNA: TGTGCCAGTAGCCGGGACAGACTTAGCAATCAGCCCCAGCATTTT; CDR3: CASSRDRLSNQPQHF
size: -; D: -; V: TRBV5-1; J: TRBJ1-6; DNA: TGCGCCAGCAGCGCCCGGGACACCGATAATTCACCCCTCCACTTT; CDR3: CASSARDTDNSPLHF
size: -; D: -; V: TRBV3-1/TRBV3-2; J: TRBJ2-3; DNA: TGTGCCAGCAGCCAAGTTCTGGGCGGGCCTAGCACAGATACGCAGTATTTT; CDR3: CASSQVLGGPSTDTQYF
size: -; D: -; V: TRBV6-5; J: TRBJ1-6; DNA: TGTGCCAGCAGTTACGAACAACATTCACCCCTCCACTTT; CDR3: CASSYEQHSPLHF
size: -; D: -; V: TRBV6-2/TRBV6-3; J: TRBJ1-5; DNA: TGTGCCAGCAGTTACTCCCAGGGCGGCAATCAGCCCCAGCATTTT; CDR3: CASSYSQGGNQPQHF
size: few; D: -; V: TRBV3-1/TRBV3-2; J: TRBJ1-6; DNA: TGTGCCAGCAACCTCCGATCAGGGAATAGTTCACCCCTCCACTTT; CDR3: CASNLRSGNSSPLHF
size: -; D: TRBD1; V: TRBV28; J: TRBJ2-3; DNA: TGTGCCAGCAGCAGGACAGGGGATACAACAGATACGCAGTATTTT; CDR3: CASSRTGDTTDTQYF
size: once; D: -; V: TRBV5-1; J: TRBJ1-6; DNA: TGCGCCAGCAGCTTGGGTGGGCAAAATTCACCCCTCCACTTT; CDR3: CASSLGGQNSPLHF
size: -; D: -; V: TRBV2; J: TRBJ1-5; DNA: TGTGCCAGCAGTGGGAGGGGCAGAATCAATCAGCCCCAGCATTTT; CDR3: CASSGRGRINQPQHF